This TCR beta chain was documented in a study of T cell responses to AZD1222 COVID-19 vaccine. Study-wide context: Second doses were pooled across both intervals (about 4 or about 12 weeks).

About this clone: The antigen is not known.

Whole-study findings and limits: Samples come after the peak T cell response, not at day 14. Clonal diversity was possibly underestimated, and the donors were mostly white British, with more females.

The repertoire was sequenced with immunoSEQ multiplex PCR; TCRdb's copy has only in-frame clones and lacks some. The data show about 130,000 clones, around 86% seen once. The CDR3 consists of 16 residues. After removal of 5 bases from V and 4 bases from J, the junction contained 12 bases not matched to a gene. Germline CDR1 reads SGHVS; CDR2 reads FQNEAQ. The V and J genes are TRBV7-8 and TRBJ1-2; 8 positions match TRBD1. This sequence originates from an adult in good health. Sequenced material: peripheral blood, taken on day 0 of AZD1222 vaccination. The CDR3 coding sequence is TGTGCCAGCAGCCCCCCCCTCGGACAGGGAGCCTATGGCTACACCTTC. This gives the protein CASSPPLGQGAYGYTF.